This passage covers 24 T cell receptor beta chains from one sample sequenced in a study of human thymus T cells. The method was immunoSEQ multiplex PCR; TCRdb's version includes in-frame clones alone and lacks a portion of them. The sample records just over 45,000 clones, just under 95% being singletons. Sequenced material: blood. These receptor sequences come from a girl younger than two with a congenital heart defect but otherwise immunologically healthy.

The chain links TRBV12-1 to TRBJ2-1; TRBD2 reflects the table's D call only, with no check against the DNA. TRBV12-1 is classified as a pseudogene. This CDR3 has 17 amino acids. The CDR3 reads CASSLLAGVVPSDEQFF. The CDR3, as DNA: TGTGCCAGCAGCCTCTTAGCGGGAGTGGTTCCTAGCGATGAGCAGTTCTTC.

The CDR3 DNA reads TGTGCCAGCAGTTACGATGGCGGGCATCGGGAGCAGTACTTC. It specifies CASSYDGGHREQYF. This chain uses TRBV6-5 with TRBJ2-7; D might be TRBD2 (5 bases). CDR3 length: 14 residues. The germline V gene encodes CDR1 MNHEY and CDR2 SVGAGI. V lost 2 bases to trimming and J lost 7 bases, with 15 bases between them.

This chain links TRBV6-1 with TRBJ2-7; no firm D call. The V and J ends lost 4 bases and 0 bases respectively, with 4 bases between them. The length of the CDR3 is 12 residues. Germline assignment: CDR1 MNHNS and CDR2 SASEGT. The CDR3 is CASSGNSYEQYF. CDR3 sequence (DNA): TGTGCCAGCAGTGGTAACTCCTACGAGCAGTACTTC.

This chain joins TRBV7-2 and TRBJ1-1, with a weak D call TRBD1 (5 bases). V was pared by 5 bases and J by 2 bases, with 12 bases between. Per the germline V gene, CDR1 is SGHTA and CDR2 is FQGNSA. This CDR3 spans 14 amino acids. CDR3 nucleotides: TGTGCCAGCAGCCGGACACAGCTTAACACTGAAGCTTTCTTT. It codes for CASSRTQLNTEAFF.

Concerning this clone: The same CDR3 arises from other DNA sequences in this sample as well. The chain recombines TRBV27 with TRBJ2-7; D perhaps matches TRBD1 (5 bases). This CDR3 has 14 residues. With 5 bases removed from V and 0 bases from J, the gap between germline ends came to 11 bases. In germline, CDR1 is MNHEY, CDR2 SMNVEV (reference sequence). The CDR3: CASSRQGYSYEQYF. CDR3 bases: TGTGCCAGCAGTCGCCAGGGCTACTCCTACGAGCAGTACTTC.

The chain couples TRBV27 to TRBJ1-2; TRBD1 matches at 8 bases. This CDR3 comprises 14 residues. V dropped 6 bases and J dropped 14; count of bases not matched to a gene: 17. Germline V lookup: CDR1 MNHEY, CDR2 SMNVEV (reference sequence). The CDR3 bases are TGTGCCAGCAGCCGCGGGACAGGTCCCTCAGCGTGGACCTTC. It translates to CASSRGTGPSAWTF.

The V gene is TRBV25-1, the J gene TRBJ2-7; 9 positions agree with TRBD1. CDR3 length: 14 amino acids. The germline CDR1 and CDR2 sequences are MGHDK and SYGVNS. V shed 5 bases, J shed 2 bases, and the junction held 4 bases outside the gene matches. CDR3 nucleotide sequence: TGTGCCAGCAGTAAGGGACAGGGAACCTACGAGCAGTACTTC. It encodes CASSKGQGTYEQYF.

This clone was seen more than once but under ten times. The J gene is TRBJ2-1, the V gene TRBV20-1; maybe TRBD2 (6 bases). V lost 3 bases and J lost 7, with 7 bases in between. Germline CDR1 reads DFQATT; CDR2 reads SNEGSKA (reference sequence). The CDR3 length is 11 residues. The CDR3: CSARGLNEQFF. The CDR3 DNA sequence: TGCAGTGCTAGGGGACTTAATGAGCAGTTCTTC.

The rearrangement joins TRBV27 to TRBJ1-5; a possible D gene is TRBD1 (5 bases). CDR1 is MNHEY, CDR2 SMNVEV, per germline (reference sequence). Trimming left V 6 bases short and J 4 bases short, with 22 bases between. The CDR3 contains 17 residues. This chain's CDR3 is CASRVSGKLDGNQPQHF. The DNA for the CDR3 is TGTGCCAGCAGAGTTTCAGGGAAACTGGACGGAAATCAGCCCCAGCATTTT.

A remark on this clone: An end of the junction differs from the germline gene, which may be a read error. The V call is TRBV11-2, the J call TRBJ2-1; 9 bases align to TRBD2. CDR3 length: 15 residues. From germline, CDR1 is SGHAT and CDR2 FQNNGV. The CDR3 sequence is CASRLAGVLDNEQFF. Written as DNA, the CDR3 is TGTGCCAGCAGGTTAGCGGGAGTATTGGACAATGAGCAGTTCTTC.

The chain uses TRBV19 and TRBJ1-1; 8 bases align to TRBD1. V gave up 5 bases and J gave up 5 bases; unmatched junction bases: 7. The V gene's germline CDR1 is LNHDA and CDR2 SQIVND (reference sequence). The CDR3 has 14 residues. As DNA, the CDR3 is TGTGCCAGTAGTTCCTACAGGGGGAAGACTGAAGCTTTCTTT. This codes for CASSSYRGKTEAFF.

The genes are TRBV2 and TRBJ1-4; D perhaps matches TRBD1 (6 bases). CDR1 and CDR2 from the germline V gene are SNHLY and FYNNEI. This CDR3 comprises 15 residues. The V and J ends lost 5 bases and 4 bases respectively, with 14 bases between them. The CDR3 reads CASSYRTVRNEKLFF. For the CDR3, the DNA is TGTGCCAGCAGTTATAGGACAGTCCGTAATGAAAAACTGTTTTTT. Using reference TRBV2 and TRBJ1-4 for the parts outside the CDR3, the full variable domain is EPEVTQTPSHQVTQMGQEVILRCVPISNHLYFYWYRQILGQKVEFLVSFYNNEISEKSEIFDDQFSVERPDGSNFTLKIRSTKLEDSAMYFCASSYRTVRNEKLFFGSGTQLSVL.

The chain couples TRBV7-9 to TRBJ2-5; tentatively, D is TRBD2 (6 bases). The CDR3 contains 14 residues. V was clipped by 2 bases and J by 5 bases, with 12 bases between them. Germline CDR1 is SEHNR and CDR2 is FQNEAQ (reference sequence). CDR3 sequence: CASSLPGGTETQYF. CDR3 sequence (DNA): TGTGCCAGCAGCTTACCTGGAGGGACCGAGACCCAGTACTTC.

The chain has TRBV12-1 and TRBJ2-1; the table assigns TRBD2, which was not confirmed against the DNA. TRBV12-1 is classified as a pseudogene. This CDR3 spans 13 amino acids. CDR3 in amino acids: CASSLRLVLEQFF. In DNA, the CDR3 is TGTGCCAGCAGCCTCCGACTAGTATTAGAGCAGTTCTTC.

The CDR3 loop is CASSSTGGAKNIQYF. The CDR3, as DNA: TGTGCCAGCAGCAGTACAGGGGGCGCCAAAAACATTCAGTACTTC. This chain links TRBV7-2 with TRBJ2-4; 9 nucleotides agree with TRBD1. The germline CDR1 and CDR2 sequences are SGHTA and FQGNSA. CDR3 size: 15 residues. Trimming removed 5 bases from V and 1 base from J; junction bases left unmatched: 3.

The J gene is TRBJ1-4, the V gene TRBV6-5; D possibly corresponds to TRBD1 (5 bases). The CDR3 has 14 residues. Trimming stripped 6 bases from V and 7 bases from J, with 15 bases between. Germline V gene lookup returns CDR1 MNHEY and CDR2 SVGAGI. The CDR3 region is CASRINWTSEKLFF. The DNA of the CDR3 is TGTGCCAGCAGAATCAACTGGACATCTGAAAAACTGTTTTTT.

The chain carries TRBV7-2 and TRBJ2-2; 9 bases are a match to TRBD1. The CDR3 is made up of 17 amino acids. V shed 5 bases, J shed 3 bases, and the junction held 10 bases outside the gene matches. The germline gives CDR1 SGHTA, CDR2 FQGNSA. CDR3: CASSPGQGRSDTGELFF. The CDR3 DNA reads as TGTGCCAGCAGCCCGGGACAGGGAAGGTCGGACACCGGGGAGCTGTTTTTT.

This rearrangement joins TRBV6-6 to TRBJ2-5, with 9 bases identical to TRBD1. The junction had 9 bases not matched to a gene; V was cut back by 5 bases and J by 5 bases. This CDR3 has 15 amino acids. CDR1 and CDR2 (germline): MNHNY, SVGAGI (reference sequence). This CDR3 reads CASSRTTGGAETQYF. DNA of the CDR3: TGTGCCAGCAGTCGAACCACAGGGGGCGCGGAGACCCAGTACTTC.

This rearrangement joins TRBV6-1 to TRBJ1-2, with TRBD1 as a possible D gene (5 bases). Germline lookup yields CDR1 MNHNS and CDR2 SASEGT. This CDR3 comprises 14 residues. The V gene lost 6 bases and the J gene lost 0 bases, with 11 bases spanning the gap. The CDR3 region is CASSPRGSNYGYTF. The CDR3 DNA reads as TGTGCCAGCAGCCCCCGGGGCTCTAACTATGGCTACACCTTC.

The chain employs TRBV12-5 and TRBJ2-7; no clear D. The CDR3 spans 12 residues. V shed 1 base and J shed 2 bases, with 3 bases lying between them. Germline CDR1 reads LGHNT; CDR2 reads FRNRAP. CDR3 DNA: TGTGCTAGTGGTTTGGCGGCCTACGAGCAGTACTTC. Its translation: CASGLAAYEQYF.

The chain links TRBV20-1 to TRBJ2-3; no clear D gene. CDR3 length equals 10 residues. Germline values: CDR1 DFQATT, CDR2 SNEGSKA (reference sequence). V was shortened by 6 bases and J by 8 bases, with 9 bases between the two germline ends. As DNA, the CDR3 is TGCAGTGCCCTATCGGTTACGCAGTATTTT. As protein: CSALSVTQYF.

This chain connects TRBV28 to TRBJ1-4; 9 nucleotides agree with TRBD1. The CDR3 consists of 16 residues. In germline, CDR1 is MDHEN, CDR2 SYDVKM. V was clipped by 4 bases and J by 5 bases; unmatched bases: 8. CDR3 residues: CASSSLGTGGNEKLFF. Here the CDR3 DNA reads TGTGCCAGCAGTTCCCTGGGAACAGGGGGCAATGAAAAACTGTTTTTT.

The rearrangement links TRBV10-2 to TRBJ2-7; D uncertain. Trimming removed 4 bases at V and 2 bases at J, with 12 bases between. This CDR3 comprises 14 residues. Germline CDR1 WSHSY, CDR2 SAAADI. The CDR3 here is CASSVGPSPYEQYF. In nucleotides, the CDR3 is TGCGCCAGCAGTGTAGGACCGTCCCCCTACGAGCAGTACTTC.

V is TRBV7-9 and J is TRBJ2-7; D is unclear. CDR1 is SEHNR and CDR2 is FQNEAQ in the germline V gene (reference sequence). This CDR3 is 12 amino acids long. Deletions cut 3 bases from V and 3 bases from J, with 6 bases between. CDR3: CASSFLSYEQYF. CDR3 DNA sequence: TGTGCCAGCAGCTTCTTGAGCTACGAGCAGTACTTC.